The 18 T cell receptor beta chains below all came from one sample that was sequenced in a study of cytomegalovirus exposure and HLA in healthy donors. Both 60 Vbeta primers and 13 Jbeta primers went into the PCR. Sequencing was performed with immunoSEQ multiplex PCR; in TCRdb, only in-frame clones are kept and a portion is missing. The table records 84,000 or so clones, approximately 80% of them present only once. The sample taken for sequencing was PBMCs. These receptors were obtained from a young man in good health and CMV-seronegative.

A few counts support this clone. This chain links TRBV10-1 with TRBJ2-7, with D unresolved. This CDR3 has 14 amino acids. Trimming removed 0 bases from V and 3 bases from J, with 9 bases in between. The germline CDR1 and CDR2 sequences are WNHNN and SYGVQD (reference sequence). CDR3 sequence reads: CASSESRFGYEQYF. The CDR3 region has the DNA TGCGCCAGCAGTGAGTCCAGGTTTGGCTACGAGCAGTACTTC.

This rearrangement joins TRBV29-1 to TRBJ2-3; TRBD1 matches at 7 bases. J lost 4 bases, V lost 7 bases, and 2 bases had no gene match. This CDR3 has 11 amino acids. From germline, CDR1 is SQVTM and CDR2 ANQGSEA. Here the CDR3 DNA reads TGCAGCGGAGGGGGCGCAGATACGCAGTATTTT. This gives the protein CSGGGADTQYF.

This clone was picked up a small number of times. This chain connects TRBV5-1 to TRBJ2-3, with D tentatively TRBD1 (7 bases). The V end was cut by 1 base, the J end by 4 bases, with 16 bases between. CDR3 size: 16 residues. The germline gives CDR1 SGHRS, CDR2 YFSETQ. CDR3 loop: CASSLLQGGYADTQYF. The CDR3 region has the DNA TGCGCCAGCAGCTTGCTCCAGGGGGGATATGCAGATACGCAGTATTTT.

As DNA, the CDR3 is TGTGCCAGCAACGGGAACTCTGGAAACACCATATATTTT. It specifies CASNGNSGNTIYF. The chain employs TRBV2 and TRBJ1-3, with D unclear. The CDR3 has 13 amino acids. Trimming left V 7 bases short and J 0 bases short, with 7 bases between. Looked up from germline, CDR1 is SNHLY and CDR2 is FYNNEI.

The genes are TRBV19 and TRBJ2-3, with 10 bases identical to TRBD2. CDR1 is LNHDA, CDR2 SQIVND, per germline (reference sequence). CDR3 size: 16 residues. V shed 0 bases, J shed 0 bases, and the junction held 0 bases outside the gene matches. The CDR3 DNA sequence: TGTGCCAGTAGTATAGATAGCGGGGGGAGCACAGATACGCAGTATTTT. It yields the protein CASSIDSGGSTDTQYF.

The DNA for the CDR3 is TGTGCCAGCAGCTTGAGGGGTGGGGATACGCAGTATTTT. Its protein product is CASSLRGGDTQYF. J is TRBJ2-3 and V is TRBV5-6, with D tentatively TRBD1 (5 bases). This CDR3 is built from 13 residues. Germline CDR1 reads SGHDT; CDR2 reads YYEEEE. Trimming pared 1 base from V and 6 bases from J, leaving 9 bases between.

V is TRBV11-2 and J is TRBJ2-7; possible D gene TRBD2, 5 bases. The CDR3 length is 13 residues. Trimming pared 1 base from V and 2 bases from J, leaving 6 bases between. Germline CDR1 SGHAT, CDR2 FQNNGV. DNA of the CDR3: TGTGCCAGCAGCTTAGGGCGGGCCTACGAGCAGTACTTC. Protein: CASSLGRAYEQYF.

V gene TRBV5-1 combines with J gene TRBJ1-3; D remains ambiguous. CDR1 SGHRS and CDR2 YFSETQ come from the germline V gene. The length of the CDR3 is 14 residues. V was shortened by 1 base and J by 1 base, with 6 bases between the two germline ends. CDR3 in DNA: TGCGCCAGCAGCTTGCCGGGGTCTGGAAACACCATATATTTT. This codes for CASSLPGSGNTIYF.

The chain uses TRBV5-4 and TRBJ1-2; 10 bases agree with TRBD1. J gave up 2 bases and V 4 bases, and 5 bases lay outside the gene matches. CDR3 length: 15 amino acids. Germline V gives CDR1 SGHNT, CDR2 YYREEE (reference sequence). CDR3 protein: CASSLRDRGNYGYTF. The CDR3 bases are TGTGCCAGCAGCCTCCGGGACAGGGGAAACTATGGCTACACCTTC.

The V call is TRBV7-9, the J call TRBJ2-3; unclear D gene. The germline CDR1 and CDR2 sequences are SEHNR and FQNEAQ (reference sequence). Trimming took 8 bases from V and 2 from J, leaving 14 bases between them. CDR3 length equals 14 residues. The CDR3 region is CASVPPGYTDTQYF. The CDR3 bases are TGTGCCAGCGTCCCTCCCGGGTACACAGATACGCAGTATTTT.

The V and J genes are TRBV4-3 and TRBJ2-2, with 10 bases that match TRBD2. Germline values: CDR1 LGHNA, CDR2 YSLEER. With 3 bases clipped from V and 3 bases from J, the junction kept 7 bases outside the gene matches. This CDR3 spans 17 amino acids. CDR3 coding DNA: TGCGCCAGCAGCCAGAAGAGCGGGGGGGTATACACCGGGGAGCTGTTTTTT. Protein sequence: CASSQKSGGVYTGELFF.

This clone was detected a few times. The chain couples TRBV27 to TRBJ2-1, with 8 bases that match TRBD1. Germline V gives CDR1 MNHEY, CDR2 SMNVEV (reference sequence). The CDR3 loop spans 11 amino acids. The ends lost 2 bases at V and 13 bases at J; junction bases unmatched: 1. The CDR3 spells CASSLGTGQFF. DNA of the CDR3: TGTGCCAGCAGTTTAGGGACAGGCCAGTTCTTC.

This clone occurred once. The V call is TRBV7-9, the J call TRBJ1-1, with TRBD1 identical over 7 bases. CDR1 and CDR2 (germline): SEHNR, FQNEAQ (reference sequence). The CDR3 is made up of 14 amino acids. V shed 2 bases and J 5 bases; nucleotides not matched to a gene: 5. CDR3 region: CASSLRSRGTEAFF. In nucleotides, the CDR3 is TGTGCCAGCAGCTTACGCAGCAGGGGGACTGAAGCTTTCTTT.

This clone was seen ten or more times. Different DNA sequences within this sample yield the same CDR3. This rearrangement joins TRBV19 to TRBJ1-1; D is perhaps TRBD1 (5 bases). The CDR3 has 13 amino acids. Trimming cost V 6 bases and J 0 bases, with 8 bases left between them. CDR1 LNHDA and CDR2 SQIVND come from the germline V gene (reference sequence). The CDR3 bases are TGTGCCAGTAGCGGACAAGTGAACACTGAAGCTTTCTTT. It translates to CASSGQVNTEAFF. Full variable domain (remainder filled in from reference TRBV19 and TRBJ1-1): DGGITQSPKYLFRKEGQNVTLSCEQNLNHDAMYWYRQDPGQGLRLIYYSQIVNDFQKGDIAEGYSVSREKKESFPLTVTSAQKNPTAFYLCASSGQVNTEAFFGQGTRLTVV.

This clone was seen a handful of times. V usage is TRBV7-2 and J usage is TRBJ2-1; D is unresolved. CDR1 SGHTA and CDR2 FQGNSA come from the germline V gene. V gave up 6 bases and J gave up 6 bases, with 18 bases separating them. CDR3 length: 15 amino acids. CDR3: CASSLRSQVTNEQFF. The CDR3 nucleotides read TGTGCCAGCAGTCTTAGGTCCCAGGTCACCAATGAGCAGTTCTTC.

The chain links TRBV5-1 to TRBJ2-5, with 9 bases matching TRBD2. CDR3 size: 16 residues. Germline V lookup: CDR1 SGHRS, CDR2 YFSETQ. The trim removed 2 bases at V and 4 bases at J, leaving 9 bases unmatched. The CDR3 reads CASSFIAGVGSETQYF. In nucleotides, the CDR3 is TGCGCCAGCAGCTTTATAGCGGGAGTAGGATCAGAGACCCAGTACTTC.

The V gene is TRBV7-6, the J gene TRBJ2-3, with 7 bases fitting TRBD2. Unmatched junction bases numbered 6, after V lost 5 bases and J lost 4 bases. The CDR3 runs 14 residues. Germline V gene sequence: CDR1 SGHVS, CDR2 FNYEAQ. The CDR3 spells CASSRERGADTQYF. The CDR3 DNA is TGTGCCAGCAGCCGCGAGCGGGGAGCAGATACGCAGTATTTT.

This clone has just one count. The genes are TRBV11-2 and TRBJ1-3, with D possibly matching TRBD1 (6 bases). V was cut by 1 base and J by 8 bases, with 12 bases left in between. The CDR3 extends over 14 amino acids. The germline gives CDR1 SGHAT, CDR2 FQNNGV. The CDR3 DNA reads TGTGCCAGCAGCTTAGTTGGGGGCTTGGACACCATATATTTT. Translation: CASSLVGGLDTIYF.